The source of this T cell receptor beta chain is a study of T cell responses to AZD1222 COVID-19 vaccine. Points on this clone: Its specificity is not known.

Germline CDR1 reads LGHDT; CDR2 reads YNNKEL (reference sequence). The V and J ends lost 4 bases and 7 bases respectively, with 11 bases between them. CDR3 size: 12 residues. TCRdb keeps only in-frame clones here, not all; method: immunoSEQ multiplex PCR. This table holds about 120,000 clones, less than 90% found once. Regarding the study as a whole: Mostly white British, mostly female donors; authors suggested clonal diversity may be underestimated. Baseline seropositives among AZD1222 recipients totaled only five to seven.

The chain has TRBV3-1 (or the pseudogene TRBV3-2) and TRBJ2-7; D is uncertain. The clonotype originates from an adult in good health. The material was peripheral blood, obtained on day 0 of AZD1222 vaccination. The CDR3 DNA is TGTGCCAGCAGCCCTAAGATGGGGGAGCAGTACTTC. Protein: CASSPKMGEQYF.